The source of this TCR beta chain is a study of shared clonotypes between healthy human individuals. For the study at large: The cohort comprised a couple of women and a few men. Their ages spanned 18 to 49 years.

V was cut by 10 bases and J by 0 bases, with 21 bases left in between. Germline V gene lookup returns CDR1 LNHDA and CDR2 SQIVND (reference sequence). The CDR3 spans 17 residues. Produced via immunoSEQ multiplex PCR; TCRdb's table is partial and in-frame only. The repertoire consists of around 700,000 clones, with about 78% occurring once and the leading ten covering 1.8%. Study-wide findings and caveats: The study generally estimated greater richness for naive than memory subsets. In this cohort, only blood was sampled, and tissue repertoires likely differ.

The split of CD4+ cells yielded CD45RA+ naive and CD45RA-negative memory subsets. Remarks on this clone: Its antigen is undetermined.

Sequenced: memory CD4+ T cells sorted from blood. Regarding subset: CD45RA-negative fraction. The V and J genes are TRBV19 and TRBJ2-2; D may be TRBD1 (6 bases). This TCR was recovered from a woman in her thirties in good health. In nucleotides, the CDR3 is TGTGCCACTAAGAACCGGGACAACAAACCGAACACCGGGGAGCTGTTTTTT. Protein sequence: CATKNRDNKPNTGELFF.